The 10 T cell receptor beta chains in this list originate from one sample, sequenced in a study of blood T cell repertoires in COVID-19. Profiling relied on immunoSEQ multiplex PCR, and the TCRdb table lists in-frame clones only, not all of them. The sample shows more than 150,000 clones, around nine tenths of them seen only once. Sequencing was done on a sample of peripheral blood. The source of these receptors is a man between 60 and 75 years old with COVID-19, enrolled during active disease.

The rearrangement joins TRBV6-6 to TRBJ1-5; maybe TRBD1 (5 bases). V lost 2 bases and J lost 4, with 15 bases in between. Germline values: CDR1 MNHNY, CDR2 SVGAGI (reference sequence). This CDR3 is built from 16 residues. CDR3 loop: CASSYPGGGLNQPQHF. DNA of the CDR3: TGTGCCAGCAGTTACCCGGGCGGGGGTTTAAATCAGCCCCAGCATTTT.

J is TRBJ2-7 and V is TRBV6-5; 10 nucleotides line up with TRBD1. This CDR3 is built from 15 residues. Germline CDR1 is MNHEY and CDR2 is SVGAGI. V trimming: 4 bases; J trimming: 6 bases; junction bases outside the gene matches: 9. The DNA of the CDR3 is TGTGCCAGCAGTTCCGACAGGGGGCGCTCCGGCGAGCAGTACTTC. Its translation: CASSSDRGRSGEQYF.

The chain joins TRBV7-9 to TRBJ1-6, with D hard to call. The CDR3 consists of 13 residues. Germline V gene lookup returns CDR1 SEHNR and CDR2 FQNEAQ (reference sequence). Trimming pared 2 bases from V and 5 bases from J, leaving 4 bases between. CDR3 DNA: TGTGCCAGCAGCTTACTCGATAATTCACCCCTCCACTTT. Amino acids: CASSLLDNSPLHF.

CDR3 region: CASSRDLGGDGYTF. For the CDR3, the DNA is TGTGCCAGCAGCCGTGATCTGGGGGGGGACGGCTACACCTTC. This chain links TRBV4-2 with TRBJ1-2, with a weak D call TRBD1 (5 bases). Germline CDR1 reads LGHNA; CDR2 reads YNFKEQ. The V gene lost 4 bases and the J gene lost 8 bases, with 17 bases spanning the gap. This CDR3 is 14 amino acids long.

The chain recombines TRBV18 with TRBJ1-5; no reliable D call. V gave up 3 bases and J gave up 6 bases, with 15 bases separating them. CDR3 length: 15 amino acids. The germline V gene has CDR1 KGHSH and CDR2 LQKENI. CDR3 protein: CASSPLNDPSQPQHF. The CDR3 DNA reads TGTGCCAGCTCACCTCTTAACGATCCCAGTCAGCCCCAGCATTTT. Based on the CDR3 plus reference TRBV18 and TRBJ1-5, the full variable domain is NAGVMQNPRHLVRRRGQEARLRCSPMKGHSHVYWYRQLPEEGLKFMVYLQKENIIDESGMPKERFSAEFPKEGPSILRIQQVVRGDSAAYFCASSPLNDPSQPQHFGDGTRLSIL.

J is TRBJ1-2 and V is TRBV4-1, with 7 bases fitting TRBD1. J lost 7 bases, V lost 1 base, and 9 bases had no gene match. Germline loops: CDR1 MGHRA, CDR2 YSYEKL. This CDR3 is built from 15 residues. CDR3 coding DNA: TGCGCCAGCAGCCAAGGCTCCGGGACAGCGGTTGGCTACACCTTC. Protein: CASSQGSGTAVGYTF.

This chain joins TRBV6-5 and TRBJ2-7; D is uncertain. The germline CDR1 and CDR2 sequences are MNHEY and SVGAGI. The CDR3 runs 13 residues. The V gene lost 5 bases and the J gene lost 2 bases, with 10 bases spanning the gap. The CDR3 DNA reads TGTGCCAGCAGTCTCAACAGAGCCTACGAGCAGTACTTC. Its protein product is CASSLNRAYEQYF.

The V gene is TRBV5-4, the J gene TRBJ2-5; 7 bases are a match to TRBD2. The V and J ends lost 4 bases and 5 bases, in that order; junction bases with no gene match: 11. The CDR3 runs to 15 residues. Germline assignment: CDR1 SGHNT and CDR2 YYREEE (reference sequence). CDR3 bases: TGTGCCAGCAGCGGCGGGATGCCGGGGGGTGAGACCCAGTACTTC. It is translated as CASSGGMPGGETQYF.

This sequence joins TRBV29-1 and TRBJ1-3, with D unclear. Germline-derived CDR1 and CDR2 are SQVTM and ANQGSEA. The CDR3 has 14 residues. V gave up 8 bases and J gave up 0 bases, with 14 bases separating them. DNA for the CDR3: TGCAGCATCCTAGGCGGCAACTCTGGAAACACCATATATTTT. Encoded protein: CSILGGNSGNTIYF.

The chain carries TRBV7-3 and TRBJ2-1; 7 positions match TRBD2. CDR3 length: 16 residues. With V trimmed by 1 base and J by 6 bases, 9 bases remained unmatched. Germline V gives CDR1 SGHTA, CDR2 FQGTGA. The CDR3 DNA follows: TGTGCCAGCAGCTTAATAGGTCAGGGCGGGAGCAATGAGCAGTTCTTC. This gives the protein CASSLIGQGGSNEQFF. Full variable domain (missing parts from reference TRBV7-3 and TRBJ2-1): GAGVSQTPSNKVTEKGKYVELRCDPISGHTALYWYRQSLGQGPEFLIYFQGTGAADDSGLPNDRFFAVRPEGSVSTLKIQRTERGDSAVYLCASSLIGQGGSNEQFFGPGTRLTVL.